The clone carrying this T cell receptor beta chain was picked up one time. The data were taken from a study of blood T cell repertoires in COVID-19. The table came from immunoSEQ multiplex PCR; TCRdb's copy has only in-frame clones and leaves some out. The data contain more than 200,000 clones, roughly 86% of them singletons. The CDR3 has 15 residues. V shed 5 bases and J shed 2 bases, with 13 bases lying between them. The V gene's germline CDR1 is PRHDT and CDR2 FYEKMQ (reference sequence). The receptor's source is a woman in her sixties or seventies with COVID-19, enrolled during active disease. The chain carries TRBV13 and TRBJ1-5; maybe TRBD1 (5 bases). Sequenced input: peripheral blood. Written as DNA, the CDR3 is TGTGCCAGCAGCAACCGGGGGTCTCGCAATCAGCCCCAGCATTTT. The encoded protein is CASSNRGSRNQPQHF.